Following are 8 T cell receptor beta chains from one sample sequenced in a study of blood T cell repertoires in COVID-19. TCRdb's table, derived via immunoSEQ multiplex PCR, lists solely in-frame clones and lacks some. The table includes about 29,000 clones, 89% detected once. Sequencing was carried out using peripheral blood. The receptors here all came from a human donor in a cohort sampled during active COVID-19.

The CDR3 nucleotides are TGCGCCAGCAGCCAGATGCGACTAGCGGCTGCCCAAGAGACCCAGTACTTC. Residues: CASSQMRLAAAQETQYF. The rearrangement links TRBV4-1 to TRBJ2-5, with 9 bases fitting TRBD2. The CDR3 runs to 17 residues. Germline-derived CDR1 and CDR2 are MGHRA and YSYEKL. J was trimmed by 1 base and V by 3 bases; bases with no gene match: 9.

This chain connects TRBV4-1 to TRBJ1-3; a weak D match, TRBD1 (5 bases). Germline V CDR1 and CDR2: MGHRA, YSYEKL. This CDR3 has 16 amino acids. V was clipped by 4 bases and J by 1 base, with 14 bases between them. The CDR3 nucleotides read TGCGCCAGCAGCCCCTGGGGGGGGTGGTCTGGAAACACCATATATTTT. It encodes CASSPWGGWSGNTIYF.

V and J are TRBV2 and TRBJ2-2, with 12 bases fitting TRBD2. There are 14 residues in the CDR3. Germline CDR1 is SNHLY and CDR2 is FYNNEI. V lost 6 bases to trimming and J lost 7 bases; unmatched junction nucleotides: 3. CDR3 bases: TGTGCCAGCAGGACTAGCGGGAGAGACGGGGAGCTGTTTTTT. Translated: CASRTSGRDGELFF. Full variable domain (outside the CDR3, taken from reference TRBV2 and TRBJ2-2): EPEVTQTPSHQVTQMGQEVILRCVPISNHLYFYWYRQILGQKVEFLVSFYNNEISEKSEIFDDQFSVERPDGSNFTLKIRSTKLEDSAMYFCASRTSGRDGELFFGEGSRLTVL.

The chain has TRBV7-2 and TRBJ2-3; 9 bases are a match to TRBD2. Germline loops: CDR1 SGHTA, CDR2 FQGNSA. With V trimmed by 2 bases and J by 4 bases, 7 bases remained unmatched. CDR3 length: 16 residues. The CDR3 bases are TGTGCCAGCAGCTTACGCGGGGGGGCCGTGGCAGATACGCAGTATTTT. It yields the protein CASSLRGGAVADTQYF.

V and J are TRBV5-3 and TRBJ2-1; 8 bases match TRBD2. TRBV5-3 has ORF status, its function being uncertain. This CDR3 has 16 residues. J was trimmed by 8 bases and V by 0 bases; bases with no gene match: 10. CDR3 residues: CARSLGGGGLFYEQFF. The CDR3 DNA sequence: TGTGCCAGAAGCTTGGGTGGCGGGGGGCTTTTTTATGAGCAGTTCTTC.

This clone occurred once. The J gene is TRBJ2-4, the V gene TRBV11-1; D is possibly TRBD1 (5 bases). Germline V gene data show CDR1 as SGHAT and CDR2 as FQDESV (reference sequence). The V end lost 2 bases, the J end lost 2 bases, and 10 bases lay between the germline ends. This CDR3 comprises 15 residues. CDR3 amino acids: CASSLQGPSKNIQYF. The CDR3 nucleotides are TGTGCCAGCAGCTTACAGGGCCCGTCCAAAAACATTCAGTACTTC.

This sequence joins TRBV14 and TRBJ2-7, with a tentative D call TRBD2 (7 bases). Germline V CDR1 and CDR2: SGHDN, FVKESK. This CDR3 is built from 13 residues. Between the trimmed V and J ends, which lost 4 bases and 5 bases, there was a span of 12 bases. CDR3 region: CASSPIGGHEQYF. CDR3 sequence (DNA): TGTGCCAGCAGCCCTATCGGGGGGCACGAGCAGTACTTC.

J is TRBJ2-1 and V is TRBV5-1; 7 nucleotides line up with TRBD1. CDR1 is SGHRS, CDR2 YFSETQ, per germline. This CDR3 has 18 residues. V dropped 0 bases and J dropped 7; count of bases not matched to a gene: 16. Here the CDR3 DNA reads TGCGCCAGCAGCTTGGGCCCCAGGAGTACGGGACAGAGGAATGAGCAGTTCTTC. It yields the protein CASSLGPRSTGQRNEQFF.